Below, 22 T cell receptor beta chains from the same sample are listed, as sequenced in a study of a mutant IDH1 vaccine in newly diagnosed glioma. Profiled with immunoSEQ multiplex PCR; TCRdb holds only in-frame clones, not every one. In the table there are 30,000 or so clones, over 75% of which are singletons. The time point here: baseline, week 1 (first vaccination visit). This sample's treatment: pre-vaccination baseline after standard-of-care therapy. The material was PBMCs, obtained from a glioma patient treated with radiotherapy, temozolomide or both. The receptors shown here come from a man under 40 with glioma.

The CDR3 loop is CSVLRDRRSTEAFF. The DNA of the CDR3 is TGCAGCGTCCTCCGGGACAGAAGAAGTACTGAAGCTTTCTTT. The chain joins TRBV29-1 to TRBJ1-1; TRBD1 matches at 7 bases. The V gene's germline CDR1 is SQVTM and CDR2 ANQGSEA. The trim removed 6 bases at V and 5 bases at J, leaving 12 bases unmatched. The CDR3 extends over 14 amino acids.

The V gene is TRBV19, the J gene TRBJ1-5; weak D call: TRBD1 (6 bases). This CDR3 comprises 15 residues. V lost 6 bases and J 5 bases, leaving 17 bases between the germline ends. Germline assignment: CDR1 LNHDA and CDR2 SQIVND (reference sequence). The CDR3 loop is CASRDLQGRYQPQHF. As DNA, the CDR3 is TGTGCCAGTAGGGATTTACAGGGAAGATATCAGCCCCAGCATTTT.

The chain couples TRBV19 to TRBJ2-1; no reliable D call. The CDR3 is 13 amino acids. Germline V CDR1 and CDR2: LNHDA, SQIVND (reference sequence). The germline V and J ends were trimmed by 0 bases and 3 bases, with 3 bases remaining between them. CDR3 nucleotides: TGTGCCAGTAGTATAGATATCTACAATGAGCAGTTCTTC. It encodes CASSIDIYNEQFF.

The gene calls are TRBV5-1 and TRBJ2-7; 7 positions match TRBD1. The junction had 1 base not matched to a gene; V was cut back by 0 bases and J by 4 bases. Looked up from germline, CDR1 is SGHRS and CDR2 is YFSETQ. This CDR3 has 13 amino acids. Here the CDR3 reads CASSLDRGYEQYF. The CDR3 coding sequence is TGCGCCAGCAGCTTGGACAGGGGATACGAGCAGTACTTC.

The V gene is TRBV5-1, the J gene TRBJ2-2; D gene ambiguous. Trimming shortened V by 3 bases and J by 1 base, and 4 bases separated the two germline ends. The CDR3 consists of 13 residues. CDR1 SGHRS and CDR2 YFSETQ come from the germline V gene. The DNA for the CDR3 is TGCGCCAGCAGCTCAGGGAACACCGGGGAGCTGTTTTTT. This gives the protein CASSSGNTGELFF.

V gene TRBV2 combines with J gene TRBJ1-5; TRBD1 is a possible D gene (5 bases). The CDR3 length is 15 residues. Germline V gene sequence: CDR1 SNHLY, CDR2 FYNNEI. V was clipped by 5 bases and J by 2 bases, with 13 bases between them. The CDR3 nucleotides are TGTGCCAGCAGTCTAGAAGGGGATCGCAATCAGCCCCAGCATTTT. Translating it yields CASSLEGDRNQPQHF.

The sample holds a few counts of this clone. The V and J genes are TRBV29-1 and TRBJ1-1, with D possibly TRBD1 on 6 matching bases. The V end lost 5 bases, the J end lost 5 bases, and 15 bases lay between the germline ends. Germline values: CDR1 SQVTM, CDR2 ANQGSEA. This CDR3 is 13 amino acids long. The CDR3 DNA reads TGCAGCGTTTCATCGGGGGCGTTTACTGAAGCTTTCTTT. The encoded protein is CSVSSGAFTEAFF.

This clone has only one observation. This chain links TRBV11-3 with TRBJ2-3; 14 nucleotides match TRBD2. V was pared by 5 bases and J by 5 bases, with 9 bases of the junction left unmatched. This CDR3 has 17 residues. Germline V lookup: CDR1 SGHNT, CDR2 YENEEA. CDR3 region: CASSPGLAGERGDTQYF. The CDR3 DNA is TGTGCCAGCAGCCCGGGACTAGCGGGAGAGCGGGGAGATACGCAGTATTTT.

The rearrangement links TRBV18 to TRBJ1-4; D call uncertain. V was clipped by 0 bases and J by 12 bases, with 17 bases between them. The germline CDR1 and CDR2 sequences are KGHSH and LQKENI. The CDR3 totals 15 residues. DNA of the CDR3: TGTGCCAGCTCACCACCGTCAGGCCCTGGAGTTGAACTGTTTTTT. Translated: CASSPPSGPGVELFF.

V and J are TRBV5-1 and TRBJ1-3, with 8 bases identical to TRBD1. This CDR3 has 14 amino acids. Germline trimming cut 2 bases from V and 8 bases from J; bases unmatched to any gene: 6. From germline, CDR1 is SGHRS and CDR2 YFSETQ. The CDR3 reads CASSLSGTGDTIYF. CDR3 DNA: TGCGCCAGCAGCTTATCCGGGACAGGAGACACCATATATTTT.

The V gene is TRBV10-3, the J gene TRBJ2-1, with D possibly matching TRBD1 (5 bases). Germline CDR1 reads ENHRY; CDR2 reads SYGVKD. This CDR3 is 14 amino acids long. V shed 7 bases and J shed 0 bases, with 10 bases lying between them. In DNA, the CDR3 is TGTGCCATCACTAGGGGTAGCTCCTACAATGAGCAGTTCTTC. It specifies CAITRGSSYNEQFF.

The chain joins TRBV4-1 to TRBJ1-1; D gene ambiguous. V was shortened by 1 base and J by 6 bases, with 9 bases between the two germline ends. The CDR3 has 13 residues. Per the germline V gene, CDR1 is MGHRA and CDR2 is YSYEKL. CDR3 in amino acids: CASSQVGQSEAFF. CDR3 nucleotide sequence: TGCGCCAGCAGCCAAGTTGGCCAGTCTGAAGCTTTCTTT.

This clone occurred a few times. V gene TRBV7-3 combines with J gene TRBJ2-1; 11 bases line up with TRBD1. V was pared by 4 bases and J by 7 bases, with 3 bases of the junction left unmatched. The CDR3 consists of 14 residues. Per the germline V gene, CDR1 is SGHTA and CDR2 is FQGTGA. The CDR3 DNA follows: TGTGCCAGCAGCTCGCGGGACAGGGGGAATGAGCAGTTCTTC. It codes for CASSSRDRGNEQFF.

The chain couples TRBV7-9 to TRBJ1-3; D uncertain. The germline V gene has CDR1 SEHNR and CDR2 FQNEAQ (reference sequence). V shed 2 bases and J shed 2 bases, with 4 bases lying between them. This CDR3 spans 13 amino acids. Here the CDR3 DNA reads TGTGCCAGCAGCTTAACTACTGGAAACACCATATATTTT. Its translation is CASSLTTGNTIYF. Supplemented by reference TRBV7-9 and TRBJ1-3, the full variable domain reads DTGVSQNPRHKITKRGQNVTFRCDPISEHNRLYWYRQTLGQGPEFLTYFQNEAQLEKSRLLSDRFSAERPKGSFSTLEIQRTEQGDSAMYLCASSLTTGNTIYFGEGSWLTVV.

This clone was found a few times. J is TRBJ2-7 and V is TRBV5-1, with 9 positions matching TRBD2. The J segment lost 6 bases and the V segment lost 0 bases, leaving 4 bases of the junction unmatched. The CDR3 is 14 residues long. Germline V gives CDR1 SGHRS, CDR2 YFSETQ. CDR3: CASSLGSGRSEQYF. The DNA for the CDR3 is TGCGCCAGCAGCTTGGGTAGCGGGAGAAGCGAGCAGTACTTC.

This clone was counted only a few times. The V and J genes are TRBV2 and TRBJ1-4; D unresolved. This CDR3 is 12 amino acids long. Germline V CDR1 and CDR2: SNHLY, FYNNEI. V lost 9 bases and J 6 bases, leaving 11 bases between the germline ends. The CDR3 sequence: CASQREDEKLFF. CDR3 bases: TGTGCCAGTCAACGGGAGGATGAAAAACTGTTTTTT.

Only a few counts were recorded for this clone. This chain joins TRBV7-2 and TRBJ1-1; maybe TRBD1 (5 bases). Germline V gene data show CDR1 as SGHTA and CDR2 as FQGNSA. The CDR3 has 16 amino acids. Trimming stripped 6 bases from V and 0 bases from J, with 17 bases between. DNA for the CDR3: TGTGCCAGCAGTTTCTCCGGGGGACGCTTGAACACTGAAGCTTTCTTT. Translated: CASSFSGGRLNTEAFF.

This clone was picked up a small number of times. This chain uses TRBV27 with TRBJ1-2, with D perhaps TRBD1 (6 bases). The V gene's germline CDR1 is MNHEY and CDR2 SMNVEV (reference sequence). The CDR3 sequence is 13 residues long. V was clipped by 7 bases and J by 8 bases, with 17 bases between them. CDR3 nucleotide sequence: TGTGCCAGCAAATCGGGGGCAGGGGACGGCTACACCTTC. The encoded protein is CASKSGAGDGYTF.

The chain combines TRBV6-1 with TRBJ2-7; 8 bases line up with TRBD1. The germline CDR1 and CDR2 sequences are MNHNS and SASEGT. There are 16 residues in the CDR3. The ends lost 4 bases at V and 5 bases at J; junction bases unmatched: 13. In DNA, the CDR3 is TGTGCCAGCAGTGCCGTAGATGGACAGGGACCCAACGAGCAGTACTTC. This gives the protein CASSAVDGQGPNEQYF.

The rearrangement joins TRBV7-9 to TRBJ2-7, with D possibly being TRBD1 (6 bases). This CDR3 region has 14 residues. Trimming pared 7 bases from V and 2 bases from J, leaving 15 bases between. Germline assignment: CDR1 SEHNR and CDR2 FQNEAQ (reference sequence). CDR3 DNA sequence: TGTGCCAGCACACACCCACAGGGCCCCTACGAGCAGTACTTC. Amino acids: CASTHPQGPYEQYF.

V usage is TRBV5-1 and J usage is TRBJ1-6; D ambiguous. CDR3 length: 14 amino acids. Germline V gene data show CDR1 as SGHRS and CDR2 as YFSETQ. V lost 0 bases and J 7 bases, leaving 8 bases between the germline ends. The CDR3 spells CASSLGRENSPLHF. The CDR3 nucleotides are TGCGCCAGCAGCTTGGGGAGGGAGAATTCACCCCTCCACTTT.

The gene calls are TRBV5-1 and TRBJ2-7; 8 bases agree with TRBD1. The CDR3 has 14 residues. Germline CDR1 and CDR2: SGHRS and YFSETQ. The ends lost 6 bases at V and 6 bases at J; junction bases unmatched: 11. The CDR3 DNA follows: TGCGCCAGCACACGGACAGAAGGACAGGGCGAGCAGTACTTC. Amino acids: CASTRTEGQGEQYF.